What follows are 21 T cell receptor beta chains derived from one specimen sequenced in a study of shared clonotypes between healthy human individuals. Sequencing was performed with immunoSEQ multiplex PCR; in TCRdb, only in-frame clones are kept and a portion is missing. The sample holds fewer than 350,000 clones; around 86% are singletons and the top ten take 15% to 20%. Sequenced material: memory CD8+ T cells sorted from blood. As for subset: CD45RO+ cells pooled with CCR7-negative TemRA cells. These receptors all come from a man aged 18 to 30 in good health.

V usage is TRBV5-4 and J usage is TRBJ1-3, with D hard to call. Trimming cost V 3 bases and J 0 bases, with 13 bases left between them. The germline CDR1 and CDR2 sequences are SGHNT and YYREEE (reference sequence). The CDR3 is made up of 16 amino acids. CDR3: CASSSFWPDSGNTIYF. CDR3 DNA sequence: TGTGCCAGCAGCTCCTTCTGGCCAGACTCTGGAAACACCATATATTTT.

This chain joins TRBV5-4 and TRBJ1-2, with D perhaps TRBD1 (5 bases). Germline V gives CDR1 SGHNT, CDR2 YYREEE (reference sequence). This CDR3 spans 14 amino acids. The germline V and J ends were trimmed by 3 bases and 3 bases, with 12 bases remaining between them. Here the CDR3 DNA reads TGTGCCAGCAGCTCGGACGGGACTCACTATGGCTACACCTTC. Translating gives CASSSDGTHYGYTF.

V is TRBV27 and J is TRBJ2-3; D gene ambiguous. Germline V gives CDR1 MNHEY, CDR2 SMNVEV (reference sequence). CDR3 size: 13 residues. Trimming took 3 bases from V and 0 from J, leaving 4 bases between them. CDR3 protein: CASSFSSTDTQYF. CDR3 bases: TGTGCCAGCAGTTTCTCTAGCACAGATACGCAGTATTTT.

This sequence joins TRBV13 and TRBJ2-3, with TRBD2 as a possible D gene (7 bases). Germline V gives CDR1 PRHDT, CDR2 FYEKMQ (reference sequence). The V end lost 2 bases, the J end lost 4 bases, and 10 bases lay between the germline ends. CDR3 size: 14 residues. CDR3 in DNA: TGTGCCAGCAGCTTAAGGGGGGGAGCAGATACGCAGTATTTT. Its protein is CASSLRGGADTQYF.

The chain links TRBV4-3 to TRBJ2-1, with D possibly matching TRBD1 (5 bases). CDR1 and CDR2 (germline): LGHNA, YSLEER. Trimming cost V 0 bases and J 6 bases, with 9 bases left between them. The CDR3 is 14 residues long. CDR3 coding DNA: TGCGCCAGCAGCCAAGATTCAGGGATCAATGAGCAGTTCTTC. This codes for CASSQDSGINEQFF.

V and J are TRBV4-2 and TRBJ2-5, with 8 bases that match TRBD2. Trimming cost V 4 bases and J 5 bases; bases outside gene matches: 9. This CDR3 comprises 15 residues. Germline V lookup: CDR1 LGHNA, CDR2 YNFKEQ. The CDR3 bases are TGTGCCAGCAGCCCTCGAAGCGGGGGTGTCGAGACCCAGTACTTC. Its protein product is CASSPRSGGVETQYF.

This chain uses TRBV5-1 with TRBJ1-1; D is unresolved. CDR3 size: 12 residues. Germline V gene lookup returns CDR1 SGHRS and CDR2 YFSETQ. Trimming removed 0 bases at V and 8 bases at J, with 8 bases between. The CDR3 loop is CASSLVGNEAFF. CDR3 DNA: TGCGCCAGCAGCTTGGTCGGAAACGAAGCTTTCTTT.

In its sample, this clone was seen once. This chain links TRBV7-8 with TRBJ1-5, with 8 bases that match TRBD1. This CDR3 has 16 amino acids. Germline values: CDR1 SGHVS, CDR2 FQNEAQ. Trimming at V came to 0 bases and at J to 2 bases, leaving 3 bases not matched to a gene. As DNA, the CDR3 is TGTGCCAGCAGCTTAGCGGGGACAGGAGGCAATCAGCCCCAGCATTTT. It yields the protein CASSLAGTGGNQPQHF. The whole variable domain, filled in from reference TRBV7-8 and TRBJ1-5, reads GAGVSQSPRYKVAKRGQDVALRCDPISGHVSLFWYQQALGQGPEFLTYFQNEAQLDKSGLPSDRFFAERPEGSVSTLKIQRTQQEDSAVYLCASSLAGTGGNQPQHFGDGTRLSIL.

The chain employs TRBV5-1 and TRBJ1-2, with D uncertain. The germline V gene has CDR1 SGHRS and CDR2 YFSETQ. V lost 0 bases and J lost 5, with 14 bases in between. This CDR3 has 15 amino acids. The CDR3 sequence is CASSLEVVGGYGYTF. CDR3 coding DNA: TGCGCCAGCAGCTTGGAGGTTGTTGGAGGGTATGGCTACACCTTC.

The rearrangement joins TRBV7-9 to TRBJ2-7, with no clear D. Trimming took 7 bases from V and 2 from J, leaving 15 bases between them. The CDR3 is 14 residues long. Germline-derived CDR1 and CDR2 are SEHNR and FQNEAQ (reference sequence). CDR3 DNA: TGTGCCAGCACCGATCCGACGGCTCCCTACGAGCAGTACTTC. Translation gives CASTDPTAPYEQYF.

This clone occurred once. V gene TRBV7-2 combines with J gene TRBJ2-2, with a possible D match to TRBD1 (6 bases). This CDR3 region has 15 residues. The V end was cut by 5 bases, the J end by 5 bases, with 15 bases between. Per germline, CDR1 SGHTA and CDR2 FQGNSA. The CDR3 region is CASSQDSVSTGELFF. In DNA form, the CDR3 reads TGTGCCAGCAGCCAGGACAGTGTATCGACCGGGGAGCTGTTTTTT.

The table lists this clone with a count of one. V is TRBV27 and J is TRBJ1-1; no clear D gene. Germline V gene data show CDR1 as MNHEY and CDR2 as SMNVEV (reference sequence). V was clipped by 6 bases and J by 1 base, with 9 bases between them. The CDR3 totals 13 residues. CDR3 DNA sequence: TGTGCCAGCAGGGAAATAACGAACACTGAAGCTTTCTTT. Protein: CASREITNTEAFF.

V and J are TRBV27 and TRBJ2-7; possibly TRBD1 for D (8 bases). Per germline, CDR1 MNHEY and CDR2 SMNVEV (reference sequence). The CDR3 covers 13 residues. Trimming removed 10 bases from V and 3 bases from J, with 16 bases in between. CDR3 coding DNA: TGTGCCACCCGGACAGGGAGGGGCTACGAGCAGTACTTC. It encodes CATRTGRGYEQYF.

This clone was found once. The chain recombines TRBV30 with TRBJ2-7, with TRBD1 matching 7 bases. The V and J ends lost 5 bases and 3 bases, in that order; junction bases with no gene match: 7. Germline V gene lookup returns CDR1 GTSNPN and CDR2 SVGIG (reference sequence). The CDR3 is made up of 13 amino acids. The chain's CDR3 is CAWQGVWDYEQYF. The CDR3 coding sequence is TGTGCCTGGCAGGGGGTATGGGACTACGAGCAGTACTTC.

The chain uses TRBV5-1 and TRBJ1-2; D remains unclear. Deletions cut 1 base from V and 4 bases from J, with 20 bases between. Germline V gene lookup returns CDR1 SGHRS and CDR2 YFSETQ. The CDR3 contains 17 residues. CDR3 nucleotide sequence: TGCGCCAGCAGCTTGTTTAAGGCGGCGCCCTTAGGCTATGGCTACACCTTC. Amino acids: CASSLFKAAPLGYGYTF.

The rearrangement links TRBV5-1 to TRBJ2-7; D gene unclear. Germline CDR1 and CDR2: SGHRS and YFSETQ. V was pared by 0 bases and J by 3 bases, with 7 bases between. The CDR3 has 13 amino acids. The CDR3 protein is CASSLGVNYEQYF. As DNA, the CDR3 is TGCGCCAGCAGCTTGGGAGTCAACTACGAGCAGTACTTC.

The chain is built from TRBV5-1 and TRBJ2-3; 13 nucleotides match TRBD2. Germline assignment: CDR1 SGHRS and CDR2 YFSETQ. This CDR3 region has 17 residues. V gave up 0 bases and J gave up 6 bases; unmatched junction bases: 7. This CDR3 is CASSLVWTSGSNDTQYF. CDR3 coding DNA: TGCGCCAGCAGCTTGGTCTGGACTAGCGGGAGTAATGATACGCAGTATTTT.

Here the CDR3 reads CASSVLTGGHTEAFF. CDR3 nucleotide sequence: TGTGCCAGCAGTGTCCTGACAGGGGGCCACACTGAAGCTTTCTTT. This rearrangement joins TRBV6-1 to TRBJ1-1, with TRBD1 identical over 10 bases. CDR3 length equals 15 residues. Germline V gene lookup returns CDR1 MNHNS and CDR2 SASEGT. J lost 3 bases, V lost 4 bases, and 5 bases had no gene match.

The chain joins TRBV11-2 to TRBJ1-6; D gene ambiguous. Germline V lookup: CDR1 SGHAT, CDR2 FQNNGV. Trimming cost V 5 bases and J 12 bases, with 8 bases left between them. The CDR3 consists of 11 residues. The CDR3 DNA reads as TGTGCCAGCAGCCGAGCGGGACCCCTCCACTTT. It translates to CASSRAGPLHF.

The rearrangement uses TRBV6-6 and TRBJ1-3; D might be TRBD1 (6 bases). The CDR3 is made up of 14 amino acids. V lost 6 bases to trimming and J lost 1 base, with 10 bases between them. The V gene's germline CDR1 is MNHNY and CDR2 SVGAGI (reference sequence). In DNA, the CDR3 is TGTGCCAGCAGCAACAGGGTTTCTGGAAACACCATATATTTT. It translates to CASSNRVSGNTIYF.

A word on this clone: The CDR3 carries no conserved terminal phenylalanine or tryptophan, so it likely arises from a read error. Because the CDR3's place on the DNA is in doubt, the DNA is left out and the CDR3 is given as listed by TCRdb. The V gene is TRBV13, the J gene TRBJ1-1; the listed D gene, TRBD1, was not tested against the DNA. Germline values: CDR1 PRHDT, CDR2 FYEKMQ (reference sequence). A total of 12 residues make up the CDR3, ends included. CDR3 in amino acids: CASSSQTDSPSN.